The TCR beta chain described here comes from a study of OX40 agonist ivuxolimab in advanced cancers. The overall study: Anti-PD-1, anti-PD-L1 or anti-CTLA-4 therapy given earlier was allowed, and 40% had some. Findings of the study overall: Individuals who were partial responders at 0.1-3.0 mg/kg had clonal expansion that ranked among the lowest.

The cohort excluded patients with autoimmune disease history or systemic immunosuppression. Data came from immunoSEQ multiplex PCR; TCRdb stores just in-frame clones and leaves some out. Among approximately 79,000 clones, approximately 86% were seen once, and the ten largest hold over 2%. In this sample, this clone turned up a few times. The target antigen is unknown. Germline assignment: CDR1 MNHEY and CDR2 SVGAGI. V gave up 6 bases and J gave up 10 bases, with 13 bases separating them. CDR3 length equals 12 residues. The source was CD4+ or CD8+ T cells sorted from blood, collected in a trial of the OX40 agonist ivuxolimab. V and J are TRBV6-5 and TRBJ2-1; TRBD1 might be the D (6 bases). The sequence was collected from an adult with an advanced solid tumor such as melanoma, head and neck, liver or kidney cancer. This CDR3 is CASRYRVGEQFF. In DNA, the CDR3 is TGTGCCAGCAGATACAGGGTCGGGGAGCAGTTCTTC.